This TCR beta chain was identified during a study of Graves' ophthalmopathy and Graves' hyperthyroidism. The sample holds many counts of this clonotype. From RNA, the CDR3 regions of TCR beta chains were amplified and sequenced. First-round RT-PCR relied on HTBI primers, and a second-round multiplex PCR came next. TCRdb independently ran MiXCR on the multiplex PCR reads; one entry per CDR3 protein. The data hold 300,000 to 450,000 distinct CDR3 sequences, with approximately 18% observed a single time. Trimming pared 6 bases from V and 6 bases from J, leaving 8 bases between. This CDR3 region has 12 residues. CDR1 MNHEY and CDR2 SMNVEV come from the germline V gene (reference sequence).

The sample comprised peripheral blood. The genes are TRBV27 and TRBJ2-2, with a weak D call TRBD2 (5 bases). The TCR sequence derives from an adult woman with stable Graves' hyperthyroidism. For the CDR3, the DNA is TGTGCCAGCAGGTTAGCGTCCGGGGAGCTGTTTTTT. Translated, it gives CASRLASGELFF.